The 13 T cell receptor beta chains below all came from one sample that was sequenced in a study of blood T cell repertoires in COVID-19. Sequencing was performed with immunoSEQ multiplex PCR; in TCRdb, only in-frame clones are kept and a portion is missing. The sample comprises 140,000 to 150,000 clones, almost 85% of which are singletons, and 3% to 4% rests with the top ten. The sample consisted of PBMCs or T cells enriched from blood (not recorded which). These TCRs come from a woman aged 45-65 years with acute COVID-19.

The chain is built from TRBV15 and TRBJ2-5; tentatively, D is TRBD1 (5 bases). The CDR3 consists of 15 residues. V lost 1 base, J lost 3 bases, and 12 bases lay in between. Per germline, CDR1 LNHNV and CDR2 YYDKDF (reference sequence). CDR3 loop: CATSRAWRREETQYF. CDR3 coding DNA: TGTGCCACCAGCAGAGCTTGGCGCAGGGAAGAGACCCAGTACTTC.

The V and J genes are TRBV21-1 and TRBJ2-1; TRBD1 was called by the table and not checked on the DNA. TRBV21-1 is shown as a pseudogene. The CDR3 has 14 residues. The DNA of the CDR3 is TGTGCCAGCACCCGAGGGGGCTCCTACAATGAGCAGTTCTTC. Translated: CASTRGGSYNEQFF.

This chain uses TRBV10-3 with TRBJ2-1; 9 bases align to TRBD2. The germline CDR1 and CDR2 sequences are ENHRY and SYGVKD. Trimming took 10 bases from V and 9 from J; bases not matched to a gene: 10. The CDR3 has 13 residues. CDR3 residues: CATTLAGVGEQFF. CDR3 in DNA: TGTGCCACGACCTTAGCGGGAGTGGGTGAGCAGTTCTTC.

The chain couples TRBV5-5 to TRBJ2-2; TRBD2 aligns across 7 bases. Germline V gene sequence: CDR1 SGHKS, CDR2 YYEKEE (reference sequence). J gave up 6 bases and V 0 bases, and 8 bases lay outside the gene matches. This CDR3 is 16 amino acids long. The CDR3: CASSLAPRRESGELFF. The CDR3 DNA reads as TGTGCCAGCAGCTTGGCCCCCAGGCGGGAGTCCGGGGAGCTGTTTTTT.

V usage is TRBV6-6 and J usage is TRBJ1-1; D is unresolved. The V and J ends lost 7 bases and 3 bases respectively, with 12 bases between them. The V gene's germline CDR1 is MNHNY and CDR2 SVGAGI (reference sequence). There are 13 residues in the CDR3. The CDR3 reads CASITNSYTEAFF. DNA of the CDR3: TGTGCCAGCATTACAAACAGTTACACTGAAGCTTTCTTT.

The chain employs TRBV27 and TRBJ1-1; the match to TRBD1 covers 7 bases. V was pared by 6 bases and J by 0 bases, with 7 bases of the junction left unmatched. The CDR3 runs 15 residues. The V gene's germline CDR1 is MNHEY and CDR2 SMNVEV (reference sequence). CDR3 DNA: TGTGCCAGCAGAGCCCCGGGACAGATGAACACTGAAGCTTTCTTT. Amino acid sequence: CASRAPGQMNTEAFF.

DNA for the CDR3: TGTGCCAGCACCCTAGGGGGGGTGCCTGGGGCCAACGTCCTGACTTTC. It is translated as CASTLGGVPGANVLTF. The chain employs TRBV2 and TRBJ2-6; TRBD2 might be the D (7 bases). Trimming left V 7 bases short and J 2 bases short, with 15 bases between. The CDR3 is made up of 16 amino acids. Looked up from germline, CDR1 is SNHLY and CDR2 is FYNNEI.

This sequence joins TRBV27 and TRBJ2-3; the D gene is possibly TRBD2 (5 bases). Germline V gene lookup returns CDR1 MNHEY and CDR2 SMNVEV (reference sequence). The CDR3 has 12 residues. Trimming removed 8 bases at V and 5 bases at J, with 11 bases between. Written as DNA, the CDR3 is TGTGCCAGCGGACTTGAGGGAGATACGCAGTATTTT. Translating gives CASGLEGDTQYF.

The chain links TRBV2 to TRBJ2-7; TRBD1 matches 8 bases. Germline CDR1 SNHLY, CDR2 FYNNEI. Trimming at V came to 0 bases and at J to 3 bases, leaving 10 bases not matched to a gene. The CDR3 runs to 17 residues. The CDR3 region has the DNA TGTGCCAGCAGTGAAGCGTCAGGGGGCCTTCTCGACTACGAGCAGTACTTC. It is translated as CASSEASGGLLDYEQYF.

The V and J genes are TRBV15 and TRBJ2-7, with 7 bases fitting TRBD1. Germline loops: CDR1 LNHNV, CDR2 YYDKDF (reference sequence). The CDR3 consists of 14 residues. V gave up 0 bases and J gave up 7 bases; unmatched junction bases: 6. Here the CDR3 reads CATSRDPAGGEQYF. The DNA of the CDR3 is TGTGCCACCAGCAGAGATCCAGCAGGGGGTGAGCAGTACTTC. The full variable domain, in which reference TRBV15 and TRBJ2-7 provide the parts outside the CDR3, is DAMVIQNPRYQVTQFGKPVTLSCSQTLNHNVMYWYQQKSSQAPKLLFHYYDKDFNNEADTPDNFQSRRPNTSFCFLDIRSPGLGDTAMYLCATSRDPAGGEQYFGPGTRLTVT.

J is TRBJ2-7 and V is TRBV3-1 (or the pseudogene TRBV3-2); the D gene is possibly TRBD1 (5 bases). V lost 7 bases and J 5 bases, leaving 15 bases between the germline ends. CDR1 LGHDT and CDR2 YNNKEL come from the germline V gene (reference sequence). CDR3 length: 13 residues. The CDR3 bases are TGTGCCAGCAAGGGGTCAGGGTACCACGAGCAGTACTTC. It translates to CASKGSGYHEQYF.

V gene TRBV5-5 combines with J gene TRBJ1-5; tentative D call: TRBD1 (6 bases). The V gene's germline CDR1 is SGHKS and CDR2 YYEKEE (reference sequence). This CDR3 has 15 residues. The V end lost 2 bases, the J end lost 5 bases, and 14 bases lay between the germline ends. The CDR3, as DNA: TGTGCCAGCAGCTTCCAGGGGCACGCAGATCAGCCCCAGCATTTT. Residues: CASSFQGHADQPQHF.

J is TRBJ2-5 and V is TRBV6-2 or TRBV6-3, with D uncertain. The CDR3 is made up of 14 amino acids. The ends were cut back, 2 bases at V and 1 base at J, with 8 bases in the middle. CDR1 and CDR2 from the germline V gene are MNHEY and SVGEGT. CDR3 region: CASSYQAPQETQYF. CDR3 bases: TGTGCCAGCAGTTACCAGGCACCCCAAGAGACCCAGTACTTC.